The TCR beta chain under discussion was sequenced for a study of blood T cell repertoires in COVID-19 (dated by TCRdb to 2018 to 2020). About the investigation overall: Samples covering the acute and convalescent phases of COVID-19 were provided by collaborators in the United States, Italy and Spain. The prospective study material was composed of cDNA or gDNA derived from T cells, B-cell-depleted T cells, or PBMCs. Deeply sampled blood TCRbeta repertoires from subjects exposed to, actively infected with, or recovered from COVID-19 were included in the dataset. A freely available public database, intended as a resource for researchers studying the immune response to SARS-CoV-2, is where the repertoires were released. Samples came from the ongoing ImmuneRACE study (first 160 participants) plus 1,254 subjects from 6 global collaborators. Sample metadata almost always included a de-identified subject ID, COVID-19 status, age in years and sex. Where available, HLA class I and class II types were obtained from metadata supplied by the sample provider rather than from assay-based typing. What the work shows at the level of the full study, not this receptor alone: The quantity of clinical and demographic metadata differed by source and by participant and was supplied without curation.

Whole blood was collected in K2EDTA tubes by collaborating institutions according to the institutions' own protocols. For TCRbeta analysis, collaborator samples were shipped as frozen whole blood, as isolated PBMCs, or as DNA extracted from either sample type. Remarks on this clone: Its antigen is not yet known. No base quality information exists; no much larger clone differs at one position.

TCRbeta CDR3 regions were amplified from genomic DNA by means of the immunoSEQ Assay, a bias-controlled multiplex PCR. Per the original workflow: Within the assay, amplification of reference gene primers was used to estimate how many nucleated cells each sample contained. Sequence reads were collapsed and filtered to measure the absolute abundance of every unique TCRbeta CDR3 rearrangement. For each sample, productive Simpson clonality was calculated as the square root of Simpson's diversity index across productive rearrangements. TCRdb limited this immuneACCESS table to in-frame rearrangements with V and J called. A share of clones is missing; checked studies link under half to unresolved V genes, and the rest is unexplained. Clone size and V and J calls were adopted from that table, with D and trimming inferred from the DNA. The sample has 50,000 to 70,000 clones on record, more than 80% of them singletons. More than 6.5% of the sample belongs to the ten largest clones.

V and J are truncated by 0 bases and 10 bases respectively, leaving an intervening sequence of 7 bases. The germline V gene yields SGHAT for CDR1 and FQNNGV for CDR2. The CDR3 holds 12 amino acids from the cysteine to the phenylalanine. The entry retains the CDR3 DNA only, 36 bases that are in frame from base 1. The chain couples TRBV11-2 to TRBJ2-1; TRBD2 is possibly the D segment (5 matching bases). This clonotype originated in a human donor with active COVID-19. The donor label of this sample is uncertain. The sample taken for sequencing was peripheral blood. The bases are TGTGCCAGCAGCTTAGATCGGGAAGAGCAGTTCTTC. Its product reads: CASSLDREEQFF.